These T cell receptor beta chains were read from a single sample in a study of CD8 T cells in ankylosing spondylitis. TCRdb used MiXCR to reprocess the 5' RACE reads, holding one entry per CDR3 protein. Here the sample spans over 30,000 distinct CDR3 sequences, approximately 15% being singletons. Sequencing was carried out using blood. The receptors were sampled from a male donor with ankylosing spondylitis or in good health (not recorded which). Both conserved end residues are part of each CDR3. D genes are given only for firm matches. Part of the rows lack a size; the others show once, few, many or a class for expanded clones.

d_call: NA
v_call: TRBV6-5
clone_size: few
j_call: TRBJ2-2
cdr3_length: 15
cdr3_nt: TGTGCCAGCAGTTACTCGACAAAGAGAGCCGGGGAGCTGTTTTTT
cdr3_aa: CASSYSTKRAGELFF

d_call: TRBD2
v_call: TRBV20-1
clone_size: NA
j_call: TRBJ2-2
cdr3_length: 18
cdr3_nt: TGCAGTGCGCGGGGGGCCGTATTTTTACCCTTGAACACCGGGGAGCTGTTTTTT
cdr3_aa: CSARGAVFLPLNTGELFF

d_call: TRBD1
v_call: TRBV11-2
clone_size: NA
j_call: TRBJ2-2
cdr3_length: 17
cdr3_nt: TGTGCCAGCAGCTCATTACGGGACAGGGGAAACACCGGGGAGCTGTTTTTT
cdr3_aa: CASSSLRDRGNTGELFF

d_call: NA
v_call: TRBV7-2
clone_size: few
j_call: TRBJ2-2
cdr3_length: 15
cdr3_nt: TGTGCCAGCAGCTTATCCAGCGAGAACACCGGGGAGCTGTTTTTT
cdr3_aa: CASSLSSENTGELFF

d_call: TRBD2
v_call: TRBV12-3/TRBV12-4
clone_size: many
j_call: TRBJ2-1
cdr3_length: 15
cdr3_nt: TGTGCCACCCGCCCTGGGCGGGGGGGCCTCTTTGAGCAGTTCTTC
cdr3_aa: CATRPGRGGLFEQFF

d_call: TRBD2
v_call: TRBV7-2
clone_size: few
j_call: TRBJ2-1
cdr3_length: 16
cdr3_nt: TGTGCCAGCAGCTTAATAGCGGGGGCCTCCTACAATGAGCAGTTCTTC
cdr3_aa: CASSLIAGASYNEQFF

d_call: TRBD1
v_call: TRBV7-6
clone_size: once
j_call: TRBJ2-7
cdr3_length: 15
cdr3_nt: TGTGCCAGCAGCCCAAGGACAGGGCCCGTCTACGAGCAGTACTTC
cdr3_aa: CASSPRTGPVYEQYF

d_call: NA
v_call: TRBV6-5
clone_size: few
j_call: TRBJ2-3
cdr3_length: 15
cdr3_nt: TGTGCCAGCAGACAGGGCCTTTGGGGCACAGATACGCAGTATTTT
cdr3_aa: CASRQGLWGTDTQYF

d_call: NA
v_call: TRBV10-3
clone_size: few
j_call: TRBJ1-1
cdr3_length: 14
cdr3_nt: TGTGCCATCAGTGAGTCTGGGGGCAGCCCTGAAGCTTTCTTT
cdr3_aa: CAISESGGSPEAFF

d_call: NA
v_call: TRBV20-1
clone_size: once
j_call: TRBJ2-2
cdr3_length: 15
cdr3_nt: TGCAGTGCTAGAGACAGGCGAAAGAACACCGGGGAGCTGTTTTTT
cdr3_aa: CSARDRRKNTGELFF

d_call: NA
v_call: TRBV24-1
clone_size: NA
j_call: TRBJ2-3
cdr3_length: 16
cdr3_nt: TGTGCCACCAGTGACCCGGATGCCCGGGTTGTAGATACGCAGTATTTT
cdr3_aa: CATSDPDARVVDTQYF

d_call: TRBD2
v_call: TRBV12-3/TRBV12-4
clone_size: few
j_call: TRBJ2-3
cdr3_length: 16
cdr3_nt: TGTGCCAGCAGTTCTGGGGCTAGCGGGCTTACAGATACGCAGTATTTT
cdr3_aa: CASSSGASGLTDTQYF

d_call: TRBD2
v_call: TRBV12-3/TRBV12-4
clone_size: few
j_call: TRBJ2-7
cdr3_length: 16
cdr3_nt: TGTGCCAGCAGTCCGATGGGACTAGTTGGTGAATCCGAGCAGTACTTC
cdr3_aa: CASSPMGLVGESEQYF

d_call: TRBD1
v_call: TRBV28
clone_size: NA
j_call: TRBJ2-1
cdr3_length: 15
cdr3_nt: TGTGCCAGCAGTGCCCCGACAGGGAACTACAATGAGCAGTTCTTC
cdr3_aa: CASSAPTGNYNEQFF

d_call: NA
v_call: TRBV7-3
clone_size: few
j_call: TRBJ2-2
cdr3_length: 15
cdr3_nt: TGTGCCAGCAGCCCAGAGGGACTTTCCGCCGGGGAGCTGTTTTTT
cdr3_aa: CASSPEGLSAGELFF

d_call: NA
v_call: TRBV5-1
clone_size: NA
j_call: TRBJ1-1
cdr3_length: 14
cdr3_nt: TGCGCCAGCAGTTCGGACACCCTGAACACTGAAGCTTTCTTT
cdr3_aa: CASSSDTLNTEAFF

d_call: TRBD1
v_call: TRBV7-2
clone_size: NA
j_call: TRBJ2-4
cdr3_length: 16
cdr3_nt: TGTGCCAGCAGCATAAGCCGGGACAGGGGTGTTCACATTCAGTACTTC
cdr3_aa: CASSISRDRGVHIQYF

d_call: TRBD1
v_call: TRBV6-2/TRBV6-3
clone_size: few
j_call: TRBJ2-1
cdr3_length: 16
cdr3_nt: TGTGCCAGCAGCGACGGGACAGGGGGAGCCTACAATGAGCAGTTCTTC
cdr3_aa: CASSDGTGGAYNEQFF

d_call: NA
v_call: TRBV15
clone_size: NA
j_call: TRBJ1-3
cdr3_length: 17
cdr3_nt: TGTGCCACCAGCAGAGATCTTCGACAGGCCTACGGAGACACCATATATTTT
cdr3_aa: CATSRDLRQAYGDTIYF

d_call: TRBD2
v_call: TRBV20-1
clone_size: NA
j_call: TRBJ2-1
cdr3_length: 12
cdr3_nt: TGCAGTGCCGGGGGGGCAGGCAATGAGCAGTTCTTC
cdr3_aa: CSAGGAGNEQFF

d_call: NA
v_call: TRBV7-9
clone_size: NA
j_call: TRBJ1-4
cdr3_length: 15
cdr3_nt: TGTGCCAGCAGCGCCGGACAGTTAACTAATGAAAAACTGTTTTTT
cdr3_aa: CASSAGQLTNEKLFF

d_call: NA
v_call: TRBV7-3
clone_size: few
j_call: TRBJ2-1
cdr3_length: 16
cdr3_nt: TGTGCCAGCAGCGCAAACGCAGGGTCGCTCTACAATGAGCAGTTCTTC
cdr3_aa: CASSANAGSLYNEQFF

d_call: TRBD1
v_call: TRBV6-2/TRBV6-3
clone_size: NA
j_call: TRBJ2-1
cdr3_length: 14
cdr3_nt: TGTGCCAGCAGGGGGACAGGGCAGTACAATGAGCAGTTCTTC
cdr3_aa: CASRGTGQYNEQFF

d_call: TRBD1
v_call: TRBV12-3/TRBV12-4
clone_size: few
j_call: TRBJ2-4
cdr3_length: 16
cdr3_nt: TGTGCCAGCAGTAGACCGGGACAGGGGGACAAAAACATTCAGTACTTC
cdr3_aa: CASSRPGQGDKNIQYF

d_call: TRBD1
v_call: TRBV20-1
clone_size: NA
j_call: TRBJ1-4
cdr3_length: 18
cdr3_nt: TGCAGTGCTAGAGTCTACAGGGGACAGGGGACAACTAATGAAAAACTGTTTTTT
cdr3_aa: CSARVYRGQGTTNEKLFF

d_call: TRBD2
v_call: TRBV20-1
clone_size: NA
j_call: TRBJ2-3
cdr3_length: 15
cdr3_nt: TGCAGTGCTAGTGCAGGGACTAGCGTCACAGATACGCAGTATTTT
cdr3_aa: CSASAGTSVTDTQYF

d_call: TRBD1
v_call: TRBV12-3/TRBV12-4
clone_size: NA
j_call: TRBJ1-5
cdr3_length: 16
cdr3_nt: TGTGCCAGCAGTCTAGGGGACAGGGTTCGCAATCAGCCCCAGCATTTT
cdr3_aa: CASSLGDRVRNQPQHF

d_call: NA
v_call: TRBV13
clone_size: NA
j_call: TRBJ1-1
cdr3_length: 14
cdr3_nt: TGTGCCAGCAGCTTAGAGTTCCGGAACACTGAAGCTTTCTTT
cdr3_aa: CASSLEFRNTEAFF